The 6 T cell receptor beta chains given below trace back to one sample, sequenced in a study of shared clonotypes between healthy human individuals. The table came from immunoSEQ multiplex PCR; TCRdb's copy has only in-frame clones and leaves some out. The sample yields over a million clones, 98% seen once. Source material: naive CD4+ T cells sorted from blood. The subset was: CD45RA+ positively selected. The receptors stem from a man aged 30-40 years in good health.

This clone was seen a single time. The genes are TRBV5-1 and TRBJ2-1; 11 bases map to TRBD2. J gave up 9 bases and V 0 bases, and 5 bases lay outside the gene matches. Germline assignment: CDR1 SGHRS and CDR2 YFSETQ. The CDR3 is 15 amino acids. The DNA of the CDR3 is TGCGCCAGCAGCTTGGGGACTAGCGGGTTTGGTGAGCAGTTCTTC. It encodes CASSLGTSGFGEQFF.

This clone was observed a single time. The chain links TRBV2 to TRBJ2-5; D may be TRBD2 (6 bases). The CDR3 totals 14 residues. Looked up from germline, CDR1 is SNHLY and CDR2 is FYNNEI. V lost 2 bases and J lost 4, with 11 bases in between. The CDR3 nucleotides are TGTGCCAGCAGTGAATTGGGGGGACGAGAGACCCAGTACTTC. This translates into CASSELGGRETQYF.

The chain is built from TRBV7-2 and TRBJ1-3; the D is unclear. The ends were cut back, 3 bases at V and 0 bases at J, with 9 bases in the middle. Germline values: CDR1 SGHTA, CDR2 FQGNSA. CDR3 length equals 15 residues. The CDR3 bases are TGTGCCAGCAGCTTCTCCGATTTCTCTGGAAACACCATATATTTT. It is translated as CASSFSDFSGNTIYF.

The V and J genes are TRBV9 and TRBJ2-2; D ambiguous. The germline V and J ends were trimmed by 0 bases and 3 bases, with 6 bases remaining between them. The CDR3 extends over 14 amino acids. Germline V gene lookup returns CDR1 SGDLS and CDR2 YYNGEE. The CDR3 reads CASSVEAYTGELFF. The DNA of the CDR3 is TGTGCCAGCAGCGTAGAGGCATACACCGGGGAGCTGTTTTTT.

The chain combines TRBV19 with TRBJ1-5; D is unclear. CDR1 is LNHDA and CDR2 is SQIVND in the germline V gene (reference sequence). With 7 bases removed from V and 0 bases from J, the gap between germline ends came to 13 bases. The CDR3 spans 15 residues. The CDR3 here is CASTLVGDSNQPQHF. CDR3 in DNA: TGTGCCAGTACCCTCGTTGGTGATAGCAATCAGCCCCAGCATTTT.

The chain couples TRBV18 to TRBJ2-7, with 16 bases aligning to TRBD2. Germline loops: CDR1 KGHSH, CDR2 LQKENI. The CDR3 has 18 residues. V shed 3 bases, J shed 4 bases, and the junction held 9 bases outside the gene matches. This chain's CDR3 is CASSPLPGLAGGRYEQYF. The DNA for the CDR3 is TGTGCCAGCTCACCGTTGCCGGGACTAGCGGGAGGGAGGTACGAGCAGTACTTC.